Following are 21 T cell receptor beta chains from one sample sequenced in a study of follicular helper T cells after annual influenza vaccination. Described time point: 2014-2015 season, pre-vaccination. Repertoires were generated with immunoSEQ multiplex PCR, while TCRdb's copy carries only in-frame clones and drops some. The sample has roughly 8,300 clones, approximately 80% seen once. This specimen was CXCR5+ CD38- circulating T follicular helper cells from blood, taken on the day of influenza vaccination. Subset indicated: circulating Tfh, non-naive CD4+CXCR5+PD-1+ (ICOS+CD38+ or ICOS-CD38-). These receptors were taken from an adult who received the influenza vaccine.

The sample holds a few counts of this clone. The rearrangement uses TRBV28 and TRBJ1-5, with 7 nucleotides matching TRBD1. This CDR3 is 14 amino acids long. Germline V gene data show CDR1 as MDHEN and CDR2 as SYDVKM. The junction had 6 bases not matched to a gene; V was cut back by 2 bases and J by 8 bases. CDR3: CASSLMRQGKPQHF. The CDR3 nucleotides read TGTGCCAGCAGTTTAATGCGACAGGGTAAGCCCCAGCATTTT.

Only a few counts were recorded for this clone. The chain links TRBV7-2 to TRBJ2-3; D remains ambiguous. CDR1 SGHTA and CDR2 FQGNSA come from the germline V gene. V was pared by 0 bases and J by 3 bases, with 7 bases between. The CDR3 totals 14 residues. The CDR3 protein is CASSLAPGTDTQYF. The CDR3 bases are TGTGCCAGCAGCTTAGCGCCCGGAACAGATACGCAGTATTTT. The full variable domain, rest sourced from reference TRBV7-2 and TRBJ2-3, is GAGVSQSPSNKVTEKGKDVELRCDPISGHTALYWYRQSLGQGLEFLIYFQGNSAPDKSGLPSDRFSAERTGGSVSTLTIQRTQQEDSAVYLCASSLAPGTDTQYFGPGTRLTVL.

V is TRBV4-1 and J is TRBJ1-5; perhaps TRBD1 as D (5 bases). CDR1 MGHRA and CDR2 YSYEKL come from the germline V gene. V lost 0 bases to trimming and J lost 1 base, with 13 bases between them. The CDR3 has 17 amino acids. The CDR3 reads CASSQDAGTESNQPQHF. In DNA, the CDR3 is TGCGCCAGCAGCCAAGATGCAGGGACCGAAAGCAATCAGCCCCAGCATTTT.

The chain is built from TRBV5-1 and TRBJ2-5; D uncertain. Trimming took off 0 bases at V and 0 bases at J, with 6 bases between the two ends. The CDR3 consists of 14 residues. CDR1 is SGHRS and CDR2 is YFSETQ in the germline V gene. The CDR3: CASSLEGYQETQYF. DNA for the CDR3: TGCGCCAGCAGCTTGGAGGGTTACCAAGAGACCCAGTACTTC.

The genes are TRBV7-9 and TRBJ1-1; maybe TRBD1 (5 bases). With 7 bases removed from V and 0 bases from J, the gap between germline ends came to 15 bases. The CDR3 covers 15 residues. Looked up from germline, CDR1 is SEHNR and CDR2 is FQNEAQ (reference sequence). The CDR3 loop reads CASTPGGTLNTEAFF. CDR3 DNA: TGTGCCAGCACCCCGGGGGGGACCTTGAACACTGAAGCTTTCTTT.

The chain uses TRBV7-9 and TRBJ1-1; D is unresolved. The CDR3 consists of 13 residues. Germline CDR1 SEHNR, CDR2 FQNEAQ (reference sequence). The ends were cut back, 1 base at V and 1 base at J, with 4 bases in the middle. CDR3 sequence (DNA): TGTGCCAGCAGCTTAGTACAGAACACTGAAGCTTTCTTT. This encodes CASSLVQNTEAFF.

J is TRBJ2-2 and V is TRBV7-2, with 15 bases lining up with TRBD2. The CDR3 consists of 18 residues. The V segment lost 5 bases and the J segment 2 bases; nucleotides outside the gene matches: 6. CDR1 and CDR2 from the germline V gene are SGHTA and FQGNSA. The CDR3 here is CASSPGLAGGLNTGELFF. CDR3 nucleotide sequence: TGTGCCAGCAGCCCGGGACTAGCGGGGGGTCTTAACACCGGGGAGCTGTTTTTT.

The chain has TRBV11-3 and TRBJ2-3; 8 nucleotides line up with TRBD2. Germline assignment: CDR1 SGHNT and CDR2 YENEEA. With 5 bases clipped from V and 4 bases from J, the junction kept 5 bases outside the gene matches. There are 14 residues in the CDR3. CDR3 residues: CASSPGGPADTQYF. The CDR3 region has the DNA TGTGCCAGCAGCCCGGGGGGGCCGGCAGATACGCAGTATTTT.

CDR3 loop: CATSRATDTQYF. DNA for the CDR3: TGTGCCACCAGCAGGGCCACAGATACGCAGTATTTT. The chain is built from TRBV15 and TRBJ2-3; no definite D call. V was shortened by 3 bases and J by 2 bases, with 3 bases between the two germline ends. The CDR3 consists of 12 residues. Germline CDR1 LNHNV, CDR2 YYDKDF (reference sequence).

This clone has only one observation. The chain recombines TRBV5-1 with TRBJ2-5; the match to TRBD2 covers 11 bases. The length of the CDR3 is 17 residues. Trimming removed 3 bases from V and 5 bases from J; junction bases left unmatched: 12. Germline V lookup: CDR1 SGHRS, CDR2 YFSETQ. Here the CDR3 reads CASSSGTSGPLTETQYF. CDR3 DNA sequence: TGCGCCAGCAGCTCCGGGACTAGCGGCCCCCTGACGGAGACCCAGTACTTC. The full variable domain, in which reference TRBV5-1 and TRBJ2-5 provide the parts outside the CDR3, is KAGVTQTPRYLIKTRGQQVTLSCSPISGHRSVSWYQQTPGQGLQFLFEYFSETQRNKGNFPGRFSGRQFSNSRSEMNVSTLELGDSALYLCASSSGTSGPLTETQYFGPGTRLLVL.

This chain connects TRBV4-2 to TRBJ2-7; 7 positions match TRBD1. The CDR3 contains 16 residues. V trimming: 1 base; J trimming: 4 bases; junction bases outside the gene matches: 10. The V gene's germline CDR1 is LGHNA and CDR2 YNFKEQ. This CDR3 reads CASSQAVYVTGYEQYF. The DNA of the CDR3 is TGTGCCAGCAGCCAAGCCGTCTACGTGACAGGGTACGAGCAGTACTTC.

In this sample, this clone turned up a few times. The CDR3: CASSGGQGNQPQHF. The CDR3 DNA sequence: TGTGCCAGCAGTGGAGGACAGGGCAATCAGCCCCAGCATTTT. The chain is built from TRBV2 and TRBJ1-5, with TRBD1 matching over 7 bases. Germline V lookup: CDR1 SNHLY, CDR2 FYNNEI. This CDR3 is built from 14 residues. J lost 2 bases, V lost 4 bases, and 2 bases had no gene match.

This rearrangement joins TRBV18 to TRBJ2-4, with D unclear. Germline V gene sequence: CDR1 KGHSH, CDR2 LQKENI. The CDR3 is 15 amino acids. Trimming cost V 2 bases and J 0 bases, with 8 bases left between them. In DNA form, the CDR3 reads TGTGCCAGCTCACCAGGCCTGCTAGCCAAAAACATTCAGTACTTC. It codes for CASSPGLLAKNIQYF.

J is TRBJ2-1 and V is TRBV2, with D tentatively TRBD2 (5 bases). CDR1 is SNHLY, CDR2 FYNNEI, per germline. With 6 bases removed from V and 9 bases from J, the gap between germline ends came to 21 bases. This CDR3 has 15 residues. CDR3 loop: CASRDYPGVSTEQFF. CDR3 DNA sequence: TGTGCCAGCAGAGACTACCCTGGGGTGTCAACTGAGCAGTTCTTC.

The CDR3 sequence: CSATSVGEQYF. In nucleotides, the CDR3 is TGCAGCGCTACTAGCGTTGGCGAGCAGTACTTC. The rearrangement joins TRBV29-1 to TRBJ2-7, with TRBD2 identical over 7 bases. The J segment lost 6 bases and the V segment lost 7 bases, leaving 6 bases of the junction unmatched. This CDR3 region has 11 residues. Per the germline V gene, CDR1 is SQVTM and CDR2 is ANQGSEA.

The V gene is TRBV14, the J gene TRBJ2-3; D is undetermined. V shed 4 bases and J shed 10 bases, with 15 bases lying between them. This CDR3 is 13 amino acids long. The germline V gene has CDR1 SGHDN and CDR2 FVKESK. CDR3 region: CASSLPDMTAQYF. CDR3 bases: TGTGCCAGCAGCCTCCCCGACATGACGGCGCAGTATTTT.

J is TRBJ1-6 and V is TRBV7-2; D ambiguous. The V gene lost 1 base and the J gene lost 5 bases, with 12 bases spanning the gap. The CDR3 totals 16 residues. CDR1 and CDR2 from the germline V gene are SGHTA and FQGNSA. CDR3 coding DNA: TGTGCCAGCAGCTTAGTGGTGGGGTTAGATAATTCACCCCTCCACTTT. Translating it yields CASSLVVGLDNSPLHF.

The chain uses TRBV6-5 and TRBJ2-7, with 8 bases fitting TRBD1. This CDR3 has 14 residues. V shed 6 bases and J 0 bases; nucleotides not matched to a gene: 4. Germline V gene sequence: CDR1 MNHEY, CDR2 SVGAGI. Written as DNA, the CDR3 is TGTGCCAGCAGATCTGACAGGGGCTCCTACGAGCAGTACTTC. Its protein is CASRSDRGSYEQYF.

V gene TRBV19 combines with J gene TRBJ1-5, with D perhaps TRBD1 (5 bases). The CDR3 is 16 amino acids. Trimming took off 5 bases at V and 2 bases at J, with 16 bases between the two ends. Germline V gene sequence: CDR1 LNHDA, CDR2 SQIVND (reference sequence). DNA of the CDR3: TGTGCCAGTAGTCCGGAAGGAGACAGTCGCAATCAGCCCCAGCATTTT. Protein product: CASSPEGDSRNQPQHF. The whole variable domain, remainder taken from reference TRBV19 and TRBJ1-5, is DGGITQSPKYLFRKEGQNVTLSCEQNLNHDAMYWYRQDPGQGLRLIYYSQIVNDFQKGDIAEGYSVSREKKESFPLTVTSAQKNPTAFYLCASSPEGDSRNQPQHFGDGTRLSIL.

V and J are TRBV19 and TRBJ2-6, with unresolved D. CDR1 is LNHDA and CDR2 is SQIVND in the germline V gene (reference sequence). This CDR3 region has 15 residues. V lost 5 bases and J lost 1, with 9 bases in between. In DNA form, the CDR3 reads TGTGCCAGTAGTCCGGGTTCGTCTGGGGCCAACGTCCTGACTTTC. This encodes CASSPGSSGANVLTF. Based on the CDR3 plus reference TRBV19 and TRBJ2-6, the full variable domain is DGGITQSPKYLFRKEGQNVTLSCEQNLNHDAMYWYRQDPGQGLRLIYYSQIVNDFQKGDIAEGYSVSREKKESFPLTVTSAQKNPTAFYLCASSPGSSGANVLTFGAGSRLTVL.

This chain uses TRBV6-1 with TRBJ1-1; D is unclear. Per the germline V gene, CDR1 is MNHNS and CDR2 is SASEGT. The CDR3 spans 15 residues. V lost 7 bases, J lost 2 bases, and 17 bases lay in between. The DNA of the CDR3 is TGTGCCAGCACTACTAAGAGGGCGGCTAACACTGAAGCTTTCTTT. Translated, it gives CASTTKRAANTEAFF.